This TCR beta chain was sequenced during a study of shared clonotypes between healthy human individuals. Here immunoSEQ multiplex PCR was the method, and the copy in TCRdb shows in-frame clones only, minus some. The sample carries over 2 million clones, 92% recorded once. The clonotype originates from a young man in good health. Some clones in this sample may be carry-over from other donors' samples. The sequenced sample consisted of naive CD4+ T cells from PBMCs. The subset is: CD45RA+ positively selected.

The CDR3 DNA follows: TGTGCCAGCAGCTTAGTTGTGGATGTTAATGAAAAACTGTTTTTT. Protein product: CASSLVVDVNEKLFF. V gene TRBV7-2 combines with J gene TRBJ1-4; no firm D call. V was trimmed by 1 base and J by 4 bases, leaving 10 bases between them. The CDR3 runs to 15 residues. The V gene's germline CDR1 is SGHTA and CDR2 FQGNSA. The full variable domain, completed using reference TRBV7-2 and TRBJ1-4, is GAGVSQSPSNKVTEKGKDVELRCDPISGHTALYWYRQSLGQGLEFLIYFQGNSAPDKSGLPSDRFSAERTGGSVSTLTIQRTQQEDSAVYLCASSLVVDVNEKLFFGSGTQLSVL.